The 7 T cell receptor beta chains listed next were all sequenced from one sample in a study of T-cell reconstitution after alpha-beta-depleted transplantation in children (dated by TCRdb to 2016 to 2018). Library preparation employed PCR. TCRdb names Illumina HiSeq 2500 as the instrument used. To normalize quantification of the TCRbeta repertoire, the TCR libraries were built with molecular barcoding that relied on unique molecular identifiers. TCRdb trimmed the raw reads at Q25, called clones with MiXCR and kept productive beta chains. Rows with a matching CDR3 protein are joined into one entry that keeps the most common DNA and genes. The sample data list hundreds of thousands of distinct CDR3 sequences, and about 15% of these were observed just once. 0.85% to 1.3% of the sample goes to the ten largest clones. The sample was PBMCs from the stem cell graft donor, taken from the stem cell graft. The receptors shown here come from a human donor who donated a stem cell graft to a child with acute myeloid leukemia.

At least ten counts were recorded for this clonotype. This chain connects TRBV30 to TRBJ1-3; TRBD1 might be the D (5 bases). This CDR3 has 14 amino acids. Between the trimmed V and J ends, which lost 0 bases and 7 bases, there was a span of 13 bases. In germline, CDR1 is GTSNPN, CDR2 SVGIG (reference sequence). The CDR3 protein is CAWSVRQRANTIYF. The DNA for the CDR3 is TGTGCCTGGAGTGTACGACAGCGTGCCAACACCATATATTTT. The variable domain in full, with the rest retrieved from reference TRBV30 and TRBJ1-3, is SQTIHQWPATLVQPVGSPLSLECTVEGTSNPNLYWYRQAAGRGLQLLFYSVGIGQISSEVPQNLSASRPQDRQFILSSKKLLLSDSGFYLCAWSVRQRANTIYFGEGSWLTVV.

This clonotype has at least ten counts. V and J are TRBV20-1 and TRBJ1-1, with unresolved D. V was shortened by 4 bases and J by 0 bases, with 9 bases between the two germline ends. Per the germline V gene, CDR1 is DFQATT and CDR2 is SNEGSKA (reference sequence). This CDR3 comprises 13 residues. The chain's CDR3 is CSANDGLNTEAFF. DNA for the CDR3: TGCAGTGCTAACGACGGATTGAACACTGAAGCTTTCTTT.

Many counts were recorded for this clonotype. The CDR3 coding sequence is TGTGCCAGCAGCACAGGGTTGGAGACCCAGTACTTC. It encodes CASSTGLETQYF. This rearrangement joins TRBV12-3 or TRBV12-4 to TRBJ2-5; D is possibly TRBD1 (6 bases). The CDR3 runs 12 residues. With 6 bases removed from V and 5 bases from J, the gap between germline ends came to 10 bases.

This clonotype turned up a few times. CDR3 region: CSARGGTGGTEAFF. The CDR3, as DNA: TGCAGTGCTAGAGGTGGGACAGGGGGCACTGAAGCTTTCTTT. The chain links TRBV20-1 to TRBJ1-1; the match to TRBD1 covers 11 bases. Germline V gene sequence: CDR1 DFQATT, CDR2 SNEGSKA (reference sequence). This CDR3 contains 14 residues. J lost 4 bases, V lost 1 base, and 2 bases had no gene match.

The rearrangement links TRBV7-9 to TRBJ2-1; TRBD1 or TRBD2 may be the D gene (5 bases each). The V end lost 5 bases, the J end lost 4 bases, and 15 bases lay between the germline ends. The CDR3 contains 15 residues. Germline CDR1 and CDR2: SEHNR and FQNEAQ (reference sequence). The CDR3 DNA is TGTGCCAGCAGCACCCGGGACGGACAATACAATGAGCAGTTCTTC. Its protein is CASSTRDGQYNEQFF. Looking up the rest from reference TRBV7-9 and TRBJ2-1 gives the full variable domain: DTGVSQNPRHKITKRGQNVTFRCDPISEHNRLYWYRQTLGQGPEFLTYFQNEAQLEKSRLLSDRFSAERPKGSFSTLEIQRTEQGDSAMYLCASSTRDGQYNEQFFGPGTRLTVL.

V and J are TRBV2 and TRBJ1-6, with 10 positions matching TRBD1. The CDR3 consists of 15 residues. V lost 4 bases, J lost 9 bases, and 6 bases stayed unmatched. The germline V gene has CDR1 SNHLY and CDR2 FYNNEI. The CDR3 sequence is CASSVGTGVSSPLHF. CDR3 coding DNA: TGTGCCAGCAGTGTCGGGACAGGGGTATCTTCACCCCTCCACTTT.

In its sample, this clonotype was seen many times. This chain connects TRBV20-1 to TRBJ1-3; D remains unclear. The CDR3 covers 13 residues. Trimming pared 6 bases from V and 4 bases from J, leaving 13 bases between. The germline V gene has CDR1 DFQATT and CDR2 SNEGSKA (reference sequence). CDR3 nucleotide sequence: TGCAGTGCCCCATCAGAGGCAGGAAACACCATATATTTT. Residues: CSAPSEAGNTIYF.